Described below is a single T cell receptor (beta chain) sequence and its context. Its specificity is not known. CDR1 and CDR2 (germline): MNHNY, SVGAGI (reference sequence). The CDR3 consists of 14 residues. V was clipped by 4 bases and J by 7 bases, with 13 bases between them. Described time point: blood 2 weeks post-SBRT. This sample's treatment: 15 Gy SBRT to primary tumor, nephrectomy 4 weeks later. Serial blood draws occurred at baseline and 2 and 4 weeks post-SBRT. The patient's renal cell carcinoma had clear cell pathology. The sample originates from a study of radiation and T cells in renal cell carcinoma. Study details: Nephrectomy followed 15 Gy stereotactic body radiation by 4 weeks. Study-level results: In blood, top tumor clones expanded by 2 weeks, shrinking by 4.

The data were produced by immunoSEQ multiplex PCR, yet TCRdb's version contains in-frame clones alone and is incomplete. The table lists some 60,000 clones, around 80% of them singletons. The sequence was obtained from a man between 60 and 70 years old with renal cell carcinoma. Here the sequenced sample was blood, taken from a patient whose treatment included radiotherapy and nephrectomy. This sequence joins TRBV6-6 and TRBJ2-2, with D perhaps matching TRBD2 (6 bases). The CDR3 sequence: CASSSGLSNGELFF. As DNA, the CDR3 is TGTGCCAGCAGTTCGGGACTTTCCAACGGGGAGCTGTTTTTT.